This T cell receptor (beta chain) was documented in a study of blood T cells in healthy people across ages. Looking at the study overall: Per two T cells, template switching captured roughly one barcoded beta molecule.

Using a J-beta primer mix together with a sample-barcoded 5' primer, a second PCR was run for roughly 6 to 11 cycles. One entry per CDR3 protein, called by TCRdb with MiXCR from the 5' RACE reads. The sample carries over 950,000 distinct CDR3 sequences, around two fifths recorded once. A minimum of 6.5 million PBMCs was isolated per sample. The germline V and J ends were trimmed by 7 bases and 5 bases, with 8 bases remaining between them. Per germline, CDR1 MNHNY and CDR2 SVGAGI (reference sequence). CDR3 length: 11 amino acids. In its sample, this clonotype was seen a few times. Its antigen is unknown. Study conclusions and caveats: Possibly, changes in expanded clonotypes were confounded because donor CMV status was unknown. The study found more naive CD4+ cells and higher diversity in long-lived than aged donors.

This TCR was sampled from a man between 18 and 35 years old in good health. The sample was blood. The chain recombines TRBV6-6 with TRBJ1-1; D gene ambiguous. The chain's CDR3 is CASNRWTEAFF. CDR3 DNA sequence: TGTGCCAGCAACCGGTGGACTGAAGCTTTCTTT.